The rows below give T cell receptor beta chains drawn from one sample of a study of T cells in Graves' hyperthyroidism and ophthalmopathy. TCRdb processed the multiplex PCR reads anew with MiXCR; each CDR3 protein has one entry. The table has a few hundred thousand distinct CDR3 sequences, 15% to 18% seen once. Specimen: blood. All receptors derive from a woman aged 25-40 years with Graves' hyperthyroidism. The CDR3 runs from the conserved cysteine through the conserved F or W. The order of the fields is V gene, D gene, clone size, J gene, CDR3 DNA, CDR3 protein. The D gene is left open where the match is weak. Clone size appears in some rows only: once, few, many, or a class for an expanded clone.

v_gene: TRBV2; d_gene: NA; abundance: many; j_gene: TRBJ1-1; CDR3nt: TGTGCCAGCAGTGAAGCAATGGCAGATGCTGAAGCTTTCTTT; CDR3aa: CASSEAMADAEAFF
v_gene: TRBV11-2; d_gene: TRBD2; abundance: few; j_gene: TRBJ2-1; CDR3nt: TGTGCCAGCAGCTTAACCCCGGGGCGGGAGCCGGGTGAGCAGTTCTTC; CDR3aa: CASSLTPGREPGEQFF
v_gene: TRBV11-2; d_gene: NA; abundance: many; j_gene: TRBJ2-5; CDR3nt: TGTGCCAGCAGCCCCTGGGACAACTGGGAGACCCAGTACTTC; CDR3aa: CASSPWDNWETQYF
v_gene: TRBV12-3/TRBV12-4; d_gene: NA; abundance: many; j_gene: TRBJ1-2; CDR3nt: TGTGCCAGCAGTTTAGTTGGCAGGCAGAGAGGCTACACCTTC; CDR3aa: CASSLVGRQRGYTF
v_gene: TRBV19; d_gene: NA; abundance: NA; j_gene: TRBJ2-7; CDR3nt: TGTGCCAGTAGTATAGGGGCAGTGCTTAACTACGAGCAGTACTTC; CDR3aa: CASSIGAVLNYEQYF
v_gene: TRBV19; d_gene: NA; abundance: NA; j_gene: TRBJ2-1; CDR3nt: TGTGCCAGTAGAGGGCCGGGATACAATGAGCAGTTCTTC; CDR3aa: CASRGPGYNEQFF
v_gene: TRBV20-1; d_gene: TRBD1; abundance: NA; j_gene: TRBJ1-2; CDR3nt: TGCAGTGCTAGAGATCCAGGGGGCGTCGATAGCTACACCTTC; CDR3aa: CSARDPGGVDSYTF
v_gene: TRBV7-9; d_gene: NA; abundance: many; j_gene: TRBJ2-1; CDR3nt: TGTGCCAGCATCCCCCCGAGGGCAGGGATTCACTACAATGAGCAGTTCTTC; CDR3aa: CASIPPRAGIHYNEQFF
v_gene: TRBV7-2; d_gene: TRBD2; abundance: many; j_gene: TRBJ2-7; CDR3nt: TGTGCCAGCAGTTGGTCGGGGACTAGCGGCCCCTACGAGCAGTACTTC; CDR3aa: CASSWSGTSGPYEQYF
v_gene: TRBV4-1; d_gene: NA; abundance: NA; j_gene: TRBJ2-6; CDR3nt: TGCGCCATATCAAACACTCCAGGGGCCAACGTCCTGACTTTC; CDR3aa: CAISNTPGANVLTF
v_gene: TRBV20-1; d_gene: NA; abundance: many; j_gene: TRBJ2-7; CDR3nt: TGCAGTGCTAGAGTTACTTGGAAGGGGGGTATAACCTACGAGCAGTACTTC; CDR3aa: CSARVTWKGGITYEQYF
v_gene: TRBV5-1; d_gene: NA; abundance: NA; j_gene: TRBJ1-5; CDR3nt: TGCGCCAGCAGCCCGGACACATATGGCAATCAGCCCCAGCATTTT; CDR3aa: CASSPDTYGNQPQHF
v_gene: TRBV18; d_gene: TRBD1; abundance: NA; j_gene: TRBJ1-1; CDR3nt: TGTGCCAGCTCACCACCACAGGGGGGGACCACTGAAGCTTTCTTT; CDR3aa: CASSPPQGGTTEAFF
v_gene: TRBV6-1; d_gene: NA; abundance: many; j_gene: TRBJ2-1; CDR3nt: TGTGCCAGCAGAGCGACGATCTACAATGAGCAGTTCTTC; CDR3aa: CASRATIYNEQFF
v_gene: TRBV5-1; d_gene: TRBD2; abundance: few; j_gene: TRBJ2-3; CDR3nt: TGCGCCAGCAGCTTTCCCATCGAGCGGGAGGAATTGCCAGATACGCAGTATTTT; CDR3aa: CASSFPIEREELPDTQYF
v_gene: TRBV5-1; d_gene: NA; abundance: many; j_gene: TRBJ2-4; CDR3nt: TGCGCCAGCAGCTTGCGGGGTCACATTCAGTACTTC; CDR3aa: CASSLRGHIQYF
v_gene: TRBV7-9; d_gene: NA; abundance: few; j_gene: TRBJ2-2; CDR3nt: TGTGCCAGCAGTCGGGGGGACAGAAGTTGGGGGCTGTTTTTT; CDR3aa: CASSRGDRSWGLFF
v_gene: TRBV19; d_gene: NA; abundance: NA; j_gene: TRBJ2-7; CDR3nt: TGTGCCAGTAGTCCCACCTCCGCAGGGAATTCCTACGAGCAGTACTTC; CDR3aa: CASSPTSAGNSYEQYF
v_gene: TRBV3-1; d_gene: NA; abundance: many; j_gene: TRBJ2-7; CDR3nt: TGTGCCAGCAGCCCGGGATTCCGCACCACCTACGAGCAGTACTTC; CDR3aa: CASSPGFRTTYEQYF
v_gene: TRBV19; d_gene: TRBD1; abundance: few; j_gene: TRBJ2-1; CDR3nt: TGTGCCAGTACTAGACAGGGGACCTACAATGAGCAGTTCTTC; CDR3aa: CASTRQGTYNEQFF
v_gene: TRBV20-1; d_gene: NA; abundance: few; j_gene: TRBJ2-2; CDR3nt: TGCAGTGCTAGTCCTTACACCGGGGAGCTGTTTTTT; CDR3aa: CSASPYTGELFF
v_gene: TRBV3-1; d_gene: NA; abundance: many; j_gene: TRBJ1-3; CDR3nt: TGTGCCAGCAGCCAAGGGACTCTTGGAAACACCATATATTTT; CDR3aa: CASSQGTLGNTIYF
v_gene: TRBV10-2; d_gene: NA; abundance: NA; j_gene: TRBJ1-5; CDR3nt: TGCGCCAGCACCGAGGGGCAGGGGAGGCCCCAGCATTTT; CDR3aa: CASTEGQGRPQHF
v_gene: TRBV20-1; d_gene: NA; abundance: many; j_gene: TRBJ1-1; CDR3nt: TGCAGTGCTAGAGATCCGGGGAGGGGGGGCACTGAAGCTTTCTTT; CDR3aa: CSARDPGRGGTEAFF
v_gene: TRBV2; d_gene: TRBD1; abundance: NA; j_gene: TRBJ2-2; CDR3nt: TGTGCCAGCAGTGTGGACAGGGTGGACACCGGGGAGCTGTTTTTT; CDR3aa: CASSVDRVDTGELFF
v_gene: TRBV9; d_gene: NA; abundance: many; j_gene: TRBJ2-3; CDR3nt: TGTGCCAGCAGCCCGTGGGGGGCAGCCACAGATACGCAGTATTTT; CDR3aa: CASSPWGAATDTQYF
v_gene: TRBV3-1; d_gene: TRBD1; abundance: NA; j_gene: TRBJ1-2; CDR3nt: TGTGCCAGCAGCCGGACAGGGGGTAGCTATGGCTACACCTTC; CDR3aa: CASSRTGGSYGYTF
v_gene: TRBV20-1; d_gene: NA; abundance: many; j_gene: TRBJ1-1; CDR3nt: TGCAGTGCCGCACAGGGTTCACCCGAAGCTTTCTTT; CDR3aa: CSAAQGSPEAFF
v_gene: TRBV10-1; d_gene: TRBD1; abundance: many; j_gene: TRBJ2-7; CDR3nt: TGCGCCAGCAGTGAAGCGACAGGGGGGTACGAGCAGTACTTC; CDR3aa: CASSEATGGYEQYF
v_gene: TRBV11-2; d_gene: NA; abundance: many; j_gene: TRBJ2-7; CDR3nt: TGTGCCAGCAGCCTAATTGGAGAATACGAGCAGTACTTC; CDR3aa: CASSLIGEYEQYF
v_gene: TRBV20-1; d_gene: TRBD2; abundance: few; j_gene: TRBJ2-3; CDR3nt: TGCAGTGCTAGAGCGGGGGGGTTTAGCACAGATACGCAGTATTTT; CDR3aa: CSARAGGFSTDTQYF
v_gene: TRBV19; d_gene: NA; abundance: NA; j_gene: TRBJ1-5; CDR3nt: TGTGCCAGTAGTAACCGGCACGAAAAAGGGAATCAGCCCCAGCATTTT; CDR3aa: CASSNRHEKGNQPQHF
v_gene: TRBV7-9; d_gene: TRBD1; abundance: few; j_gene: TRBJ2-5; CDR3nt: TGTGCCAGCAGCGTCTCCGGGACAGTGGAGACCCAGTACTTC; CDR3aa: CASSVSGTVETQYF
v_gene: TRBV2; d_gene: NA; abundance: NA; j_gene: TRBJ2-7; CDR3nt: TGTGCCAGCTGCCGGGACACCGGCTACGAGCAGTACTTC; CDR3aa: CASCRDTGYEQYF
v_gene: TRBV7-2; d_gene: NA; abundance: few; j_gene: TRBJ1-6; CDR3nt: TGTGCCAGCAGCTTAGCCCGCTCGGCAGGGGTGAATTCACCCCTCCACTTT; CDR3aa: CASSLARSAGVNSPLHF
v_gene: TRBV20-1; d_gene: NA; abundance: many; j_gene: TRBJ2-3; CDR3nt: TGCAGTGCTAGAGATCGTTGGGTCATGGCCCCACTAACAGATACGCAGTATTTT; CDR3aa: CSARDRWVMAPLTDTQYF
v_gene: TRBV5-1; d_gene: TRBD2; abundance: many; j_gene: TRBJ2-7; CDR3nt: TGCGCCAGCAGCCCGGACCTAGCGGAAAAAGGCTACGAGCAGTACTTC; CDR3aa: CASSPDLAEKGYEQYF
v_gene: TRBV6-1; d_gene: NA; abundance: few; j_gene: TRBJ2-2; CDR3nt: TGTGCCAGCTACGGGAATTCAGGCCCCACCGGGGAGCTGTTTTTT; CDR3aa: CASYGNSGPTGELFF
v_gene: TRBV2; d_gene: NA; abundance: NA; j_gene: TRBJ1-2; CDR3nt: TGTGCCAGCATCAGGGGTTTAAATTATGGCTACACCTTC; CDR3aa: CASIRGLNYGYTF
v_gene: TRBV20-1; d_gene: TRBD1; abundance: NA; j_gene: TRBJ1-4; CDR3nt: TGCAGTGCCCGATTGACAGGGGCTGAAAAACTGTTTTTT; CDR3aa: CSARLTGAEKLFF
v_gene: TRBV11-2; d_gene: NA; abundance: few; j_gene: TRBJ1-1; CDR3nt: TGTGCCAGCACCCCATGGGGAGAAGCTTTCTTT; CDR3aa: CASTPWGEAFF
v_gene: TRBV4-2; d_gene: NA; abundance: many; j_gene: TRBJ2-7; CDR3nt: TGTGCCAGCAGCCAAGACGAAGGGACCCCCTCCTACGAGCAGTACTTC; CDR3aa: CASSQDEGTPSYEQYF
v_gene: TRBV28; d_gene: TRBD1; abundance: many; j_gene: TRBJ2-1; CDR3nt: TGTGCCAGCATCTATCGTAGACAGGGCCAAAATGAGCAGTTCTTC; CDR3aa: CASIYRRQGQNEQFF
v_gene: TRBV18; d_gene: NA; abundance: few; j_gene: TRBJ2-3; CDR3nt: TGTGCCAGCTCACCACCATTCACAGCCACAGATACGCAGTATTTT; CDR3aa: CASSPPFTATDTQYF
v_gene: TRBV6-1; d_gene: NA; abundance: NA; j_gene: TRBJ1-6; CDR3nt: TGTGCCAGCAGTGAATTAGGAGCGACAGGTGGATATAATTCACCCCTCCACTTT; CDR3aa: CASSELGATGGYNSPLHF
v_gene: TRBV3-1; d_gene: TRBD2; abundance: NA; j_gene: TRBJ2-1; CDR3nt: TGTGCCAGCAGCCTTAAGAGCGGGATTCACTCCTACAATGAGCAGTTCTTC; CDR3aa: CASSLKSGIHSYNEQFF
v_gene: TRBV6-6; d_gene: NA; abundance: NA; j_gene: TRBJ1-5; CDR3nt: TGTGCCAGCAGTTACGACGGACAGCCCCAGCATTTT; CDR3aa: CASSYDGQPQHF
v_gene: TRBV6-1; d_gene: TRBD1; abundance: few; j_gene: TRBJ1-3; CDR3nt: TGTGCCAGCAGCTTCCTATCCTTCGGCCAACCGGGACAGGGCCCCTTCTCTGGAAACACCATATATTTT; CDR3aa: CASSFLSFGQPGQGPFSGNTIYF